This record looks at one T cell receptor beta chain sequence and its context. Its antigen is unknown. The method was immunoSEQ multiplex PCR; TCRdb's version includes in-frame clones alone and lacks a portion of them. The data show under 850,000 clones, around 93% seen once. Naive CD8 populations comprised CD45RO-negative cells positively selected for CCR7, excluding terminally differentiated effector memory CD45RA+ cells. This record comes from a study of shared clonotypes between healthy human individuals. V lost 2 bases to trimming and J lost 4 bases; unmatched junction nucleotides: 6. Germline V gene lookup returns CDR1 SGHNT and CDR2 YYREEE (reference sequence). The CDR3 runs to 15 residues. Regarding the study as a whole: Sampling included only blood; tissue repertoires likely differ. Non-shared clonotypes had lower generation probabilities than those shared by all four donors.

The chain is built from TRBV5-4 and TRBJ2-3; 8 nucleotides align to TRBD1. This clonotype was sampled from a man aged 30 to 39 in good health. Sequenced input: naive CD8+ T cells sorted from blood. CDR3 sequence: CASSFAGGPADTQYF. Written as DNA, the CDR3 is TGTGCCAGCAGCTTCGCAGGGGGCCCCGCAGATACGCAGTATTTT.